These T cell receptor beta chains were read from a single sample in a study of response to subunit inactivated influenza vaccine. MiXCR, applied by TCRdb to the RT-PCR reads, yields one record per CDR3 protein. The table records 500,000 to 750,000 distinct CDR3 sequences, around 15% of them present only once. Here the sequenced sample was PBMCs from blood, taken roughly 12 days after vaccination. These receptor sequences come from a man aged 45-65 years who received an inactivated influenza vaccine. The CDR3 runs from the conserved cysteine through the conserved F or W. The D gene is left open where the match is weak. Where a row states a size, it is once, few, many or the class of an expanded clone; other rows omit it.

v_gene	d_gene	j_gene	abundance	CDR3aa	CDR3nt
TRBV7-2	NA	TRBJ1-2	NA	CASRTGGGERDGYTF	TGTGCCAGCAGGACGGGGGGGGGTGAAAGGGATGGCTACACCTTC
TRBV28	NA	TRBJ2-2	few	CASSFAGAAGELFF	TGTGCCAGCAGTTTCGCAGGGGCCGCCGGGGAGCTGTTTTTT
TRBV7-2	NA	TRBJ2-7	NA	CASSFSFGQSNYEQYF	TGTGCCAGCAGCTTTAGTTTCGGCCAGAGCAACTACGAGCAGTACTTC
TRBV5-1	TRBD1	TRBJ1-4	NA	CASSKQGSPNEKLFF	TGCGCCAGCAGCAAACAGGGGTCACCTAATGAAAAACTGTTTTTT
TRBV5-1	TRBD1	TRBJ2-7	NA	CASSTSPDRGYEQYF	TGCGCCAGCAGCACCAGCCCGGACAGGGGGTACGAGCAGTACTTC
TRBV7-9	NA	TRBJ2-3	NA	CASSLANKPDTQYF	TGTGCCAGCAGCTTAGCGAACAAGCCAGATACGCAGTATTTT
TRBV12-3/TRBV12-4	NA	TRBJ2-1	few	CASSFQDLRRDLDNEQFF	TGTGCCAGCAGTTTTCAAGATCTTCGGCGGGACCTGGACAATGAGCAGTTCTTC
TRBV20-1	NA	TRBJ1-1	many	CSASVRLSEAFF	TGCAGTGCTAGTGTACGGTTAAGTGAAGCTTTCTTT
TRBV9	NA	TRBJ2-7	NA	CASSAGHGEGYEQYF	TGTGCCAGCAGCGCGGGACACGGCGAGGGCTACGAGCAGTACTTC
TRBV29-1	NA	TRBJ2-7	few	CSVFGGDLRDEQYF	TGCAGCGTTTTCGGTGGGGATTTGAGAGACGAGCAGTACTTC
TRBV7-2	NA	TRBJ2-1	NA	CASSLEAGFGYNEQFF	TGTGCCAGCAGCTTAGAGGCGGGATTCGGCTACAATGAGCAGTTCTTC
TRBV5-6	TRBD1	TRBJ2-1	few	CASSQLFSPGQGFSEQFF	TGTGCCAGCAGCCAATTGTTTTCTCCGGGACAGGGATTCAGTGAGCAGTTCTTC
TRBV20-1	TRBD2	TRBJ2-3	NA	CSAPTGLAHTDTQYF	TGCAGTGCCCCAACGGGACTAGCCCACACAGATACGCAGTATTTT
TRBV7-2	NA	TRBJ2-3	NA	CASSLRRIFTDTQYF	TGTGCCAGCAGCCTTCGACGGATCTTCACAGATACGCAGTATTTT
TRBV7-2	TRBD1	TRBJ2-2	NA	CASSRQGAMTGELFF	TGTGCCAGCAGTAGACAGGGGGCAATGACCGGGGAGCTGTTTTTT
TRBV11-2	TRBD1	TRBJ2-2	NA	CASSLNRWDRANPITGELFF	TGTGCCAGCAGCCTAAACAGGTGGGACAGGGCCAATCCCATCACCGGGGAGCTGTTTTTT
TRBV6-5	NA	TRBJ1-2	NA	CASSYSSVYGYTF	TGTGCCAGCAGTTACTCGTCCGTTTATGGCTACACCTTC
TRBV13	NA	TRBJ2-7	NA	CASSFRGNYEQYF	TGTGCCAGCAGCTTCCGGGGGAACTACGAGCAGTACTTC
TRBV5-1	TRBD1	TRBJ2-1	few	CASSWTGVEQFF	TGCGCCAGCAGCTGGACAGGGGTCGAGCAGTTCTTC
TRBV5-4	NA	TRBJ1-1	NA	CASSALTTEAFF	TGTGCCAGCAGCGCACTTACCACTGAAGCTTTCTTT
TRBV29-1	TRBD1	TRBJ2-5	many	CSGGTGYFQETQYF	TGCAGCGGCGGGACAGGGTACTTCCAAGAGACCCAGTACTTC
TRBV5-1	NA	TRBJ1-2	NA	CASSFADWYGYTF	TGCGCCAGCAGCTTTGCGGATTGGTATGGCTACACCTTC
TRBV12-3/TRBV12-4	TRBD1	TRBJ2-5	NA	CASSFGRGIGETQYF	TGTGCCAGCAGTTTCGGCAGGGGGATTGGAGAGACCCAGTACTTC
TRBV20-1	TRBD2	TRBJ2-1	NA	CSARIAGGQYNEQFF	TGCAGTGCTAGAATAGCGGGAGGGCAATACAATGAGCAGTTCTTC
TRBV2	TRBD1	TRBJ2-7	NA	CASRERPLWGQGEYEQYF	TGTGCCAGCAGGGAAAGACCGTTATGGGGACAGGGGGAGTACGAGCAGTACTTC
TRBV7-9	TRBD1	TRBJ2-2	few	CASSKSGQGTGELFF	TGTGCCAGCAGCAAAAGCGGACAGGGAACCGGGGAGCTGTTTTTT
TRBV9	NA	TRBJ1-1	few	CASSPRARTGTEAFF	TGTGCCAGCAGCCCCCGGGCCAGAACGGGCACTGAAGCTTTCTTT
TRBV7-8	NA	TRBJ2-3	NA	CASSYWTVTDTQYF	TGTGCCAGCAGCTATTGGACGGTCACAGATACGCAGTATTTT
TRBV4-1	NA	TRBJ1-6	few	CASSLGMRGVGKPLHF	TGCGCCAGCAGCCTGGGTATGCGGGGGGTCGGGAAACCCCTCCACTTT
TRBV6-2/TRBV6-3	NA	TRBJ2-3	few	CASSTWDGQDTQYF	TGTGCCAGCAGTACCTGGGACGGGCAAGATACGCAGTATTTT
TRBV29-1	NA	TRBJ1-5	few	CSVKGVSQPQHF	TGCAGCGTTAAGGGGGTCAGTCAGCCCCAGCATTTT
TRBV2	TRBD1	TRBJ1-4	NA	CAGVPGQGSREKLFF	TGTGCCGGAGTCCCGGGACAGGGATCTCGTGAAAAGCTGTTTTTT
TRBV3-1	NA	TRBJ2-3	few	CASSQRSTGSIGTQYF	TGTGCCAGCAGCCAGAGGAGTACGGGTAGTATTGGTACGCAGTATTTT
TRBV6-5	TRBD2	TRBJ2-1	few	CASSYYSQRGGNEQFF	TGTGCCAGCAGTTACTATTCCCAGCGGGGAGGAAATGAGCAGTTCTTC
TRBV7-2	TRBD2	TRBJ2-2	few	CASSLAALSGGTGELFF	TGTGCCAGCAGCTTAGCTGCCTTGAGCGGGGGCACCGGGGAGCTGTTTTTT
TRBV7-6	NA	TRBJ2-7	NA	CASSLGMGLDEQYF	TGTGCCAGCAGCTTAGGCATGGGGCTGGACGAGCAGTACTTC
TRBV7-2	TRBD1	TRBJ1-6	few	CASRGAGGINSPLHF	TGTGCCAGCAGAGGGGCAGGGGGCATTAATTCACCCCTCCACTTT
TRBV12-3/TRBV12-4	TRBD2	TRBJ2-2	NA	CASSSLAGATGELFF	TGTGCCAGCAGTTCACTAGCGGGAGCAACCGGGGAGCTGTTTTTT
TRBV12-3/TRBV12-4	NA	TRBJ1-1	many	CASSLQGRNTEAFF	TGTGCCAGCAGCCTACAGGGACGGAACACTGAAGCTTTCTTT
TRBV4-3	TRBD2	TRBJ2-3	many	CASSQDQRGTDTQYF	TGCGCCAGCAGCCAAGATCAGCGGGGAACAGATACGCAGTATTTT
TRBV10-3	TRBD1	TRBJ2-7	few	CAIMRTPGQGSYEQYF	TGTGCCATCATGAGGACACCGGGACAGGGCTCCTACGAGCAGTACTTC
TRBV29-1	NA	TRBJ2-1	many	CSVLAGLQYNEQFF	TGCAGCGTTTTGGCAGGACTTCAATACAATGAGCAGTTCTTC
TRBV12-3/TRBV12-4	NA	TRBJ2-7	many	CASSLLNSYEQYF	TGTGCCAGCAGTTTGCTCAACTCCTACGAGCAGTACTTC
TRBV24-1	NA	TRBJ2-1	few	CATSDDSGGTMNEQFF	TGTGCCACCAGTGATGACTCCGGCGGTACGATGAATGAGCAGTTCTTC
TRBV4-2	NA	TRBJ2-4	NA	CASSQARAKNIQYF	TGTGCCAGCAGCCAAGCTAGGGCCAAAAACATTCAGTACTTC